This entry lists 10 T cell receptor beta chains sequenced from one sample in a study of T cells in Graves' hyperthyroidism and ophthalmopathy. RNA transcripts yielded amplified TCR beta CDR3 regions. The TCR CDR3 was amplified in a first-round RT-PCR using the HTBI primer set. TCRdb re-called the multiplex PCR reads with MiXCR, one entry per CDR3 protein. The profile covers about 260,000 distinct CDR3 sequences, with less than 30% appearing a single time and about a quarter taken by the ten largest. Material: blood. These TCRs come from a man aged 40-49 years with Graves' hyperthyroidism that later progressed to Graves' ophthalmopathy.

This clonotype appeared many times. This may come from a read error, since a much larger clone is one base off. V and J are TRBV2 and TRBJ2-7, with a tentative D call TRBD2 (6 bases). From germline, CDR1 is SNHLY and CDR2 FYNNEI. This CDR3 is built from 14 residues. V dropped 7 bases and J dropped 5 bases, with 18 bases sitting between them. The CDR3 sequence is CASTSIRAGHEQYF. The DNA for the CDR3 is TGTGCCAGCACCTCGATTAGAGCGGGCCACGAGCAGTACTTC. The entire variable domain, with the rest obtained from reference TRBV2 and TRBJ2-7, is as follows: EPEVTQTPSHQVTQMGQEVILRCVPISNHLYFYWYRQILGQKVEFLVSFYNNEISEKSEIFDDQFSVERPDGSNFTLKIRSTKLEDSAMYFCASTSIRAGHEQYFGPGTRLTVT.

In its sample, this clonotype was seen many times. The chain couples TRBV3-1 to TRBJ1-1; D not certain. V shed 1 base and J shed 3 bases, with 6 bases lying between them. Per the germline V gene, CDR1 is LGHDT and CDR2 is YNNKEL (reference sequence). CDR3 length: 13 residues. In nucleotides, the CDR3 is TGTGCCAGCAGCCAAGTTCGGTACACTGAAGCTTTCTTT. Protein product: CASSQVRYTEAFF.

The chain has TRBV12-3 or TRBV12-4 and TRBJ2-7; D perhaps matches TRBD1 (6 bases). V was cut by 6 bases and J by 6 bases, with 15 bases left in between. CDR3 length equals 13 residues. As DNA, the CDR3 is TGTGCCAGCAGCCGGGACGACAGGTTCGAGCAGTACTTC. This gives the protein CASSRDDRFEQYF.

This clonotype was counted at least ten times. The CDR3 here is CASTAVPASVPSYEQYF. In DNA form, the CDR3 reads TGTGCCAGCACCGCCGTCCCCGCTAGCGTACCCTCCTACGAGCAGTACTTC. This chain uses TRBV12-3 or TRBV12-4 with TRBJ2-7; maybe TRBD2 (6 bases). The CDR3 runs 17 residues. Deletions cut 7 bases from V and 0 bases from J, with 22 bases between.

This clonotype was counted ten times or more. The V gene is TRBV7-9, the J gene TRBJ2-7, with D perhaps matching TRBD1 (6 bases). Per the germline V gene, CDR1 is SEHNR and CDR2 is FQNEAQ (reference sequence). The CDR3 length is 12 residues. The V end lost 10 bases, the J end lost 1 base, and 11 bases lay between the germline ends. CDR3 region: CAIGTSSYEQYF. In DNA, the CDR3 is TGTGCCATCGGGACAAGTTCCTACGAGCAGTACTTC.

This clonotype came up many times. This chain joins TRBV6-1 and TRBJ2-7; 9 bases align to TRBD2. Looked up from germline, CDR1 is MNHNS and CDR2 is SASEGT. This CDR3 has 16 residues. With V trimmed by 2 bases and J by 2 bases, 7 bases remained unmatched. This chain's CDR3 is CASSERLAGLTYEQYF. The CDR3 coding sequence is TGTGCCAGCAGTGAACGGCTAGCGGGACTTACCTACGAGCAGTACTTC.

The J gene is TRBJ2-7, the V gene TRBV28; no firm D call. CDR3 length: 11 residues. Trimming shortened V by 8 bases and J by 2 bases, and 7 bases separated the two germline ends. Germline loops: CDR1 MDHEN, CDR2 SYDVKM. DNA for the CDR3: TGTGCCAGCTGCAGTGCCTACGAGCAGTACTTC. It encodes CASCSAYEQYF.

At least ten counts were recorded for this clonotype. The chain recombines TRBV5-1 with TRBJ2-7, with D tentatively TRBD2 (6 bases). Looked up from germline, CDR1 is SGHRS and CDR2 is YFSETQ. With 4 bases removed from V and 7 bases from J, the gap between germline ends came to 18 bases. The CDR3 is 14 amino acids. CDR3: CASSPRDSTREQYF. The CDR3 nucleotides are TGCGCCAGCAGCCCCCGGGACTCGACTCGGGAGCAGTACTTC. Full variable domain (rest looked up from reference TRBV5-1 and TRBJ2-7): KAGVTQTPRYLIKTRGQQVTLSCSPISGHRSVSWYQQTPGQGLQFLFEYFSETQRNKGNFPGRFSGRQFSNSRSEMNVSTLELGDSALYLCASSPRDSTREQYFGPGTRLTVT.

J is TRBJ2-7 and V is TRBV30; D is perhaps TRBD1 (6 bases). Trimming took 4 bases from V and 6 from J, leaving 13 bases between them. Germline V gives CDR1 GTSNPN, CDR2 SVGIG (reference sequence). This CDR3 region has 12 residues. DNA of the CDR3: TGTGCCTGGACCCCAAGGGGGTTCGAGCAGTACTTC. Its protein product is CAWTPRGFEQYF.

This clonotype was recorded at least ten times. The CDR3, as DNA: TGTGCCAGCAGCACAAGTACTAGCGCAATCTACGAGCAGTACTTC. Its protein product is CASSTSTSAIYEQYF. The chain is built from TRBV7-3 and TRBJ2-7; TRBD2 aligns across 7 bases. Germline CDR1 is SGHTA and CDR2 is FQGTGA. The CDR3 runs 15 residues. Losses at the gene ends were 5 bases for V and 3 bases for J; bases not matched to a gene: 10.